This entry lists 29 T cell receptor beta chains sequenced from one sample in a study of shared clonotypes between healthy human individuals. Sequencing used immunoSEQ multiplex PCR; TCRdb keeps in-frame clones, though not all of them. Altogether 450,000 to 650,000 clones are present, around 76% being singletons, with the ten largest covering around 12%. The sample was PBMCs. The source of these receptors is a woman aged 40-49 years in good health. Some clones in this sample may be carry-over from other donors' samples.

The chain links TRBV30 to TRBJ2-7, with 10 nucleotides matching TRBD1. The CDR3 runs 13 residues. Germline lookup yields CDR1 GTSNPN and CDR2 SVGIG (reference sequence). Trimming removed 3 bases from V and 4 bases from J; junction bases left unmatched: 3. CDR3 in DNA: TGTGCCTGGAGGGACAGGGGGACATACGAGCAGTACTTC. It specifies CAWRDRGTYEQYF.

The V gene is TRBV5-1, the J gene TRBJ1-4; D unclear. The CDR3 covers 15 residues. Trimming cost V 2 bases and J 5 bases, with 13 bases left between them. Per the germline V gene, CDR1 is SGHRS and CDR2 is YFSETQ. CDR3 bases: TGCGCCAGCAGCTTTACGGGCCCCGGCAATGAAAAACTGTTTTTT. Translated: CASSFTGPGNEKLFF.

The chain carries TRBV19 and TRBJ2-3, with D maybe TRBD1 (6 bases). V was trimmed by 6 bases and J by 2 bases, leaving 9 bases between them. The germline CDR1 and CDR2 sequences are LNHDA and SQIVND (reference sequence). The CDR3 runs 13 residues. The CDR3 coding sequence is TGTGCCAGTAGGGACAGATACACAGATACGCAGTATTTT. It is translated as CASRDRYTDTQYF.

The V gene is TRBV11-2, the J gene TRBJ2-7; D possibly matches TRBD1 or TRBD2 (7 bases each). The CDR3 has 14 amino acids. Looked up from germline, CDR1 is SGHAT and CDR2 is FQNNGV. V lost 3 bases and J lost 4, with 13 bases in between. The CDR3, as DNA: TGTGCCAGCAGCTTCGACAGGGAGGGATACGAGCAGTACTTC. Translating it yields CASSFDREGYEQYF.

The rearrangement joins TRBV30 to TRBJ2-1; D remains unclear. The CDR3 runs 16 residues. V gave up 0 bases and J gave up 0 bases, with 12 bases separating them. Looked up from germline, CDR1 is GTSNPN and CDR2 is SVGIG (reference sequence). The CDR3 is CAWSVWSGGSYNEQFF. The CDR3, as DNA: TGTGCCTGGAGTGTATGGTCAGGCGGCTCCTACAATGAGCAGTTCTTC.

This clone has at least ten counts. The chain uses TRBV5-1 and TRBJ1-1; no clear D. This CDR3 is 14 amino acids long. Germline V gene sequence: CDR1 SGHRS, CDR2 YFSETQ. V gave up 4 bases and J gave up 4 bases, with 14 bases separating them. The CDR3 is CASSPRVEGTEAFF. CDR3 coding DNA: TGCGCCAGCAGCCCGAGAGTGGAGGGCACTGAAGCTTTCTTT.

V is TRBV18 and J is TRBJ2-2; 7 positions match TRBD1. Unmatched junction bases numbered 3, after V lost 4 bases and J lost 1 base. The CDR3 spans 15 residues. The germline V gene has CDR1 KGHSH and CDR2 LQKENI. CDR3 sequence (DNA): TGTGCCAGCTCACTAAGACAGGGGAACACCGGGGAGCTGTTTTTT. It is translated as CASSLRQGNTGELFF.

Concerning this clone: Given a far larger clone just one base away, this is likely a sequencing read error. CDR3 in DNA: TGTGCCTGGGCCCGGACAGGGAAAGAGACCCAGTACTTC. This encodes CAWARTGKETQYF. V and J are TRBV30 and TRBJ2-5, with TRBD1 matching over 8 bases. Per the germline V gene, CDR1 is GTSNPN and CDR2 is SVGIG (reference sequence). The CDR3 is made up of 13 amino acids. The trim removed 5 bases at V and 3 bases at J, leaving 5 bases unmatched.

The V gene is TRBV2, the J gene TRBJ2-3; D unresolved. The CDR3 runs 14 residues. Trimming stripped 7 bases from V and 4 bases from J, with 15 bases between. Germline lookup yields CDR1 SNHLY and CDR2 FYNNEI. Written as DNA, the CDR3 is TGTGCCAGCACCTTGGACCCCAGCGCAGATACGCAGTATTTT. This codes for CASTLDPSADTQYF. Full variable domain (missing parts from reference TRBV2 and TRBJ2-3): EPEVTQTPSHQVTQMGQEVILRCVPISNHLYFYWYRQILGQKVEFLVSFYNNEISEKSEIFDDQFSVERPDGSNFTLKIRSTKLEDSAMYFCASTLDPSADTQYFGPGTRLTVL.

V is TRBV5-4 and J is TRBJ2-2; 9 bases align to TRBD1. Germline-derived CDR1 and CDR2 are SGHNT and YYREEE (reference sequence). This CDR3 region has 16 residues. After removal of 5 bases from V and 6 bases from J, the junction contained 11 bases not matched to a gene. The CDR3 region has the DNA TGTGCCAGCAGTCCCCCGGGACAGGGTTTCGCCGGGGAGCTGTTTTTT. It is translated as CASSPPGQGFAGELFF.

This sequence joins TRBV30 and TRBJ1-4, with 11 bases identical to TRBD1. Germline V CDR1 and CDR2: GTSNPN, SVGIG (reference sequence). The J segment lost 8 bases and the V segment lost 1 base, leaving 3 bases of the junction unmatched. The CDR3 runs to 14 residues. This CDR3 reads CAWSGTGGLEKLFF. DNA for the CDR3: TGTGCCTGGAGTGGGACAGGGGGCTTAGAAAAACTGTTTTTT.

The chain combines TRBV30 with TRBJ1-5, with a possible D match to TRBD1 (5 bases). The CDR3 totals 15 residues. Germline values: CDR1 GTSNPN, CDR2 SVGIG (reference sequence). Trimming stripped 2 bases from V and 1 base from J, with 12 bases between. The CDR3 DNA is TGTGCCTGGAGTAGGAGGGGACGAAGCAATCAGCCCCAGCATTTT. It specifies CAWSRRGRSNQPQHF.

J is TRBJ1-1 and V is TRBV27; D perhaps matches TRBD1 (6 bases). Trimming took 3 bases from V and 3 from J, leaving 11 bases between them. This CDR3 contains 14 residues. Germline CDR1 and CDR2: MNHEY and SMNVEV (reference sequence). CDR3 DNA sequence: TGTGCCAGCAGTTTCCAGGGGTATGACACTGAAGCTTTCTTT. Translation gives CASSFQGYDTEAFF.

J is TRBJ2-3 and V is TRBV7-9; 12 bases are shared with TRBD2. CDR1 and CDR2 (germline): SEHNR, FQNEAQ (reference sequence). The CDR3 totals 18 residues. The junction had 13 bases not matched to a gene; V was cut back by 4 bases and J by 5 bases. DNA for the CDR3: TGTGCCAGCAGCTCGCTAGCGGGAGGGTCCCCCGCGGGAGATACGCAGTATTTT. Translating it yields CASSSLAGGSPAGDTQYF.

This clone showed up just once. The V call is TRBV5-4, the J call TRBJ2-4; tentatively, D is TRBD2 (6 bases). CDR3 length: 14 residues. The germline V gene has CDR1 SGHNT and CDR2 YYREEE (reference sequence). V was trimmed by 0 bases and J by 9 bases, leaving 13 bases between them. In DNA, the CDR3 is TGTGCCAGCAGCTTGGCCGGGGGAAGAGGCATTCAGTACTTC. Encoded protein: CASSLAGGRGIQYF.

The rearrangement links TRBV9 to TRBJ2-3, with D possibly TRBD2 on 6 matching bases. CDR3 length: 16 amino acids. Looked up from germline, CDR1 is SGDLS and CDR2 is YYNGEE. V was pared by 0 bases and J by 2 bases, with 13 bases between. This CDR3 is CASSVGGAGFTDTQYF. CDR3 nucleotides: TGTGCCAGCAGCGTAGGGGGAGCGGGCTTCACAGATACGCAGTATTTT.

This clone was recorded once. A far larger clone is one nucleotide away, so this likely arose from a read error. The chain uses TRBV7-9 and TRBJ1-1, with unresolved D. Germline V gene sequence: CDR1 SEHNR, CDR2 FQNEAQ (reference sequence). The CDR3 is 12 amino acids. CDR3 protein: CASSLVNTEVFF. The CDR3 nucleotides read TGTGCCAGCAGCTTAGTCAACACTGAAGTTTTCTTT. The full variable domain, with the rest looked up from reference TRBV7-9 and TRBJ1-1, is DTGVSQNPRHKITKRGQNVTFRCDPISEHNRLYWYRQTLGQGPEFLTYFQNEAQLEKSRLLSDRFSAERPKGSFSTLEIQRTEQGDSAMYLCASSLVNTEVFFGQGTRLTVV.

This clone was seen more than once but under ten times. This rearrangement joins TRBV30 to TRBJ2-6; 7 bases are a match to TRBD1. The V gene's germline CDR1 is GTSNPN and CDR2 SVGIG (reference sequence). Trimming at V came to 1 base and at J to 0 bases, leaving 6 bases not matched to a gene. The CDR3 has 17 amino acids. The CDR3 DNA reads TGTGCCTGGAGTGGACAGGGATGGGGCTCTGGGGCCAACGTCCTGACTTTC. Its protein product is CAWSGQGWGSGANVLTF.

The J gene is TRBJ2-5, the V gene TRBV5-1, with 7 nucleotides matching TRBD1. This CDR3 has 15 amino acids. Losses at the gene ends were 2 bases for V and 0 bases for J; bases not matched to a gene: 4. Germline V gives CDR1 SGHRS, CDR2 YFSETQ. The CDR3 nucleotides are TGCGCCAGCAGCTTATCTACAGGGGACCAAGAGACCCAGTACTTC. It translates to CASSLSTGDQETQYF.

This rearrangement joins TRBV4-1 to TRBJ2-5; no clear D gene. V shed 3 bases and J shed 5 bases, with 10 bases lying between them. The germline CDR1 and CDR2 sequences are MGHRA and YSYEKL. The CDR3 contains 13 residues. The CDR3 is CASSQALPETQYF. As DNA, the CDR3 is TGCGCCAGCAGCCAGGCCCTTCCGGAGACCCAGTACTTC.

V is TRBV11-3 and J is TRBJ2-3; D ambiguous. Deletions cut 0 bases from V and 2 bases from J, with 9 bases between. This CDR3 spans 15 amino acids. CDR1 SGHNT and CDR2 YENEEA come from the germline V gene. The CDR3 DNA reads as TGTGCCAGCAGCTTAGATGACGGGCCCACAGATACGCAGTATTTT. Its protein is CASSLDDGPTDTQYF.

The genes are TRBV28 and TRBJ2-1, with no clear D. This CDR3 region has 15 residues. Trimming left V 1 base short and J 0 bases short, with 7 bases between. Germline V gives CDR1 MDHEN, CDR2 SYDVKM. The DNA of the CDR3 is TGTGCCAGCAGTTTATTGGCGGCCTCCTACAATGAGCAGTTCTTC. This gives the protein CASSLLAASYNEQFF.

The rearrangement joins TRBV30 to TRBJ1-6; possible D gene TRBD1, 5 bases. The CDR3 has 13 amino acids. Germline V gives CDR1 GTSNPN, CDR2 SVGIG (reference sequence). The germline V and J ends were trimmed by 0 bases and 8 bases, with 8 bases remaining between them. CDR3 nucleotide sequence: TGTGCCTGGAGTGTACGAGGGGATTCACCCCTCCACTTT. It translates to CAWSVRGDSPLHF. Complete variable domain (other parts from reference TRBV30 and TRBJ1-6): SQTIHQWPATLVQPVGSPLSLECTVEGTSNPNLYWYRQAAGRGLQLLFYSVGIGQISSEVPQNLSASRPQDRQFILSSKKLLLSDSGFYLCAWSVRGDSPLHFGNGTRLTVT.

The rearrangement uses TRBV18 and TRBJ1-4; a possible D gene is TRBD1 (6 bases). Germline CDR1 reads KGHSH; CDR2 reads LQKENI. This CDR3 has 15 amino acids. Trimming took off 0 bases at V and 5 bases at J, with 10 bases between the two ends. CDR3 region: CASSPPGAGNEKLFF. DNA of the CDR3: TGTGCCAGCTCACCACCGGGGGCAGGGAATGAAAAACTGTTTTTT.

A remark on this clone: Given a much more abundant clone one base away, this may be a read error. In the same sample, other DNA sequences code for this CDR3. The genes are TRBV18 and TRBJ2-3, with 10 nucleotides matching TRBD2. Germline trimming cut 3 bases from V and 0 bases from J; bases unmatched to any gene: 3. This CDR3 is 16 amino acids long. Germline assignment: CDR1 KGHSH and CDR2 LQKENI. The CDR3 DNA sequence: TGTGCCAGCTCACCCCGGACTAGCGGAAGCACAGATACGCAGTATTTT. It codes for CASSPRTSGSTDTQYF. The whole variable domain, filled in from reference TRBV18 and TRBJ2-3, reads NAGVMQNPRHLVRRRGQEARLRCSPMKGHSHVYWYRQLPEEGLKFMVYLQKENIIDESGMPKERFSAEFPKEGPSILRIQQVVRGDSAAYFCASSPRTSGSTDTQYFGPGTRLTVL.

This clone was observed a handful of times. The CDR3 sequence is CASSLARGTGAGNTEAFF. DNA of the CDR3: TGCGCCAGCAGCTTGGCGCGTGGGACAGGGGCAGGGAACACTGAAGCTTTCTTT. The chain combines TRBV5-1 with TRBJ1-1, with 10 bases that match TRBD1. Germline assignment: CDR1 SGHRS and CDR2 YFSETQ. CDR3 length equals 18 residues. V dropped 0 bases and J dropped 1; count of bases not matched to a gene: 9.

This chain links TRBV28 with TRBJ2-3, with a weak D call TRBD2 (6 bases). This CDR3 comprises 16 residues. Germline-derived CDR1 and CDR2 are MDHEN and SYDVKM. V lost 5 bases and J lost 0, with 15 bases in between. Here the CDR3 reads CASSPTRALSTDTQYF. The CDR3 DNA is TGTGCCAGCAGTCCGACTAGGGCCCTTAGCACAGATACGCAGTATTTT.

The chain has TRBV27 and TRBJ1-6, with unresolved D. V was pared by 6 bases and J by 6 bases, with 9 bases between. The germline V gene encodes CDR1 MNHEY and CDR2 SMNVEV (reference sequence). The length of the CDR3 is 13 residues. The DNA for the CDR3 is TGTGCCAGCAGGAGGGTGTTTAATTCACCCCTCCACTTT. Protein sequence: CASRRVFNSPLHF.

Only one count was recorded for this clone. The chain couples TRBV7-2 to TRBJ2-7, with 14 bases lining up with TRBD2. The junction had 4 bases not matched to a gene; V was cut back by 3 bases and J by 6 bases. From germline, CDR1 is SGHTA and CDR2 FQGNSA. This CDR3 is 15 amino acids long. CDR3 DNA sequence: TGTGCCAGCAGCTTTCCCGGACTAGCGGGAGGCGAGCAGTACTTC. Translating gives CASSFPGLAGGEQYF.